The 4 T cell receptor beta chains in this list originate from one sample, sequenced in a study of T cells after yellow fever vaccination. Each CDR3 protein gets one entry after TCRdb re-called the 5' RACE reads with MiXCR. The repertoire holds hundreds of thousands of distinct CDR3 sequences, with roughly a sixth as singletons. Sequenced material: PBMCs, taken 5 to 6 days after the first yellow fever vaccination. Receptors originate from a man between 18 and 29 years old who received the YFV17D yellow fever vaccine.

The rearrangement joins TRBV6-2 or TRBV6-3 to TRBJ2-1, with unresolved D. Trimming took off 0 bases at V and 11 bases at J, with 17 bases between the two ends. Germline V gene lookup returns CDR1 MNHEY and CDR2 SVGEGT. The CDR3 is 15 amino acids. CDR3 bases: TGTGCCAGCAGTTACTCCAGTTTCCTCGATCGAAAGCAGTTCTTC. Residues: CASSYSSFLDRKQFF.

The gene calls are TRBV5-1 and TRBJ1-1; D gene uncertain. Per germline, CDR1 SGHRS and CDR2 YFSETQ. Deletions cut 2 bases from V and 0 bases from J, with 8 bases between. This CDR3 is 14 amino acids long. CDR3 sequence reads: CASSLLSMNTEAFF. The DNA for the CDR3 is TGCGCCAGCAGCTTACTAAGCATGAACACTGAAGCTTTCTTT.

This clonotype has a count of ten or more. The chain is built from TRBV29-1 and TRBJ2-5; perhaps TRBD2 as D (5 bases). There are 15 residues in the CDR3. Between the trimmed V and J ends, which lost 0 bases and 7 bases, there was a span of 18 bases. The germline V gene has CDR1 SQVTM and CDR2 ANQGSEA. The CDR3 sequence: CSVEDRAGLGWTQYF. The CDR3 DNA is TGCAGCGTTGAAGATAGGGCGGGCCTCGGGTGGACCCAGTACTTC.

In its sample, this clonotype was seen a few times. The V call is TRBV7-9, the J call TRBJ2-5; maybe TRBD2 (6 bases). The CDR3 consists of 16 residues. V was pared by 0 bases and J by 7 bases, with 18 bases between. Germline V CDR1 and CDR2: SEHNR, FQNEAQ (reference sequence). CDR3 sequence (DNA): TGTGCCAGCAGCTTAGCCCGAGGGGTCAGGCGGGGGACCCAGTACTTC. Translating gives CASSLARGVRRGTQYF.